This record looks at one T cell receptor beta chain sequence and its context. The CDR3 runs to 16 residues. Germline CDR1 is LGHNA and CDR2 is YSLEER. These data originate in a study of monozygotic twins with inflammatory bowel disease. For every sample, eight separate reactions were used to make cDNA. Reanalyzing the 5' RACE reads, TCRdb keeps one entry per CDR3 protein, without DNA. In all, the sample yields about 160,000 distinct CDR3 sequences. The source is a human donor with ulcerative colitis or Crohn's disease, or a healthy co-twin of an affected twin (not recorded which). V gene TRBV4-3 combines with J gene TRBJ2-3; the D call of TRBD1 rests on TCRdb alone, since no DNA is present to check it. Sample: blood. CDR3 residues: CASSPWTGPSTDTQYF.